This T cell receptor (beta chain) was sequenced for a study of T cells in Graves' hyperthyroidism and ophthalmopathy (dated by TCRdb to about 2019). Study-level background: Peripheral blood was collected at initial diagnosis, before any treatment. An independent validation cohort of about 19 hyperthyroidism patients and over 15 patients who later progressed to ophthalmopathy tested prospective prediction of ophthalmopathy. TCR V-J signatures able to tell the groups apart were searched for in a discovery cohort of 90 to 100 patients, of whom 43 had Graves' ophthalmopathy and roughly 57 had stable Graves' hyperthyroidism. Thyroid tissue and blood T-cell repertoires from about six Graves' hyperthyroidism patients were also compared in the study. After blood sampling, hyperthyroidism patients were treated with methimazole at a starting dose of 30 mg daily, and ophthalmopathy patients were treated with high-dose intravenous methylprednisolone. The paper describes TCR Vbeta CDR3 sequencing of 140 or so peripheral blood samples, made up of 43 ophthalmopathy patients, 70 to 75 hyperthyroidism patients and approximately 17 progressor patients. For training and testing, the 80 to 100 patients in the discovery cohort were randomly divided in a 7:3 ratio.

The hyperthyroidism patients were between 18 and 65 years old and newly diagnosed, with a disease duration of less than 2 months. Any patient with an uncontrolled infection, another autoimmune disease, pregnancy or lactation was excluded. Clinical symptoms, serum thyroxine and TRAb, thyroid ultrasound, and orbital computed tomography formed the basis for the diagnoses. For progressor patients, blood was drawn at the first diagnosis of hyperthyroidism, before any ophthalmopathy symptoms had appeared. PBMCs were separated from 10 ml of fresh peripheral blood using Ficoll-Paque density gradient centrifugation. Progressor patients were initially diagnosed with Graves' hyperthyroidism and developed ophthalmopathy during follow-up. Total RNA was extracted using Trizol reagent, and RNA quality was assessed on an Agilent 2100 Bioanalyzer. The CDR3 numbers 15 residues from cysteine through phenylalanine. Only the CDR3 region is kept as DNA, spanning 45 bases read in frame from base 1. From the germline V gene, CDR1 is LGHNA and CDR2 is YNFKEQ. The trim is 1 base for V and 8 bases for J, with a gap of 15 bases between the germline ends.

Comment on this clonotype: The antigen it binds to is not known. Base qualities are not at hand, and no much larger clone is one base apart.

What the study reported, not specific to this receptor: Sample size was not statistically predetermined, and blinding of investigators to group allocation was not performed. In cross-validation, a model built on a 13 V-J signature told ophthalmopathy apart from stable hyperthyroidism with 87.88% sensitivity and 81% to 82% specificity, and in testing the same model reached 80%/75%. Most expanded thyroid clonotypes (frequency above 0.001) were also detected in blood, a finding suggesting that blood repertoires may reflect thyroid immune responses. In validation, the model predicted progression to ophthalmopathy a median of about 6.8 months before onset, with roughly 70% sensitivity and roughly 73% specificity.

The TCR beta CDR3 regions were amplified from the RNA transcripts. The TCR CDR3 was subjected to a first round of RT-PCR using the HTBI primer set and the Qiagen OneStep RT-PCR kit. The libraries were constructed in a second round of multiplex PCR and then size-selected and purified. Sequencing of the libraries was done on an Illumina HiSeq2000 using paired-end 100 bp reads. Per the authors' processing: SOAPnuke was used to process the raw data, with reads discarded if the reads contained adapters or uncalled bases, had a mean Phred below 15, or lacked an exact constant-primer or identifier match. COPE v1.2.5 was used to merge high-quality paired reads, and clonotypes were defined as unique nucleotide sequences. Clonotypes were aligned to IMGT TRBV, TRBD and TRBJ reference segments using MiTCR v1.1. Only V-J combinations with frequency above 0.0001, covering about 99% of repertoires, were analysed. A TCS score was defined as the ratio between F50 (clonal expansion) and ExV (chaos), using BLOSUM62-based TCRdist between CDR3 peptides within each V-J. Welch's t-statistics and random forest reduced 514 V-J features to some 14, which were used in a naive Bayes classifier (R e1071). TCRdb reran the public reads through fastp at Q25 and MiXCR, keeping productive beta chains. When rows share a CDR3 protein, they turn into one entry using the most common DNA and genes. TCRdb assigned the V and J calls; the authors' analysis was not used. The sample table contains around 300,000 distinct CDR3 sequences; only one count was recorded for 10% to 15% of them. Of the sample, 6.5% to 10% falls within the top ten clones.

Sequenced material: blood. This sequence was found in a woman aged 25 to 39 with Graves' hyperthyroidism that later progressed to Graves' ophthalmopathy. The rearrangement joined TRBV4-2 to TRBJ2-1, with TRBD2 as a weak D call on 6 bases. The DNA is as follows: TGTGCCAGCAGCCAAGCATGGGGGGTTGTCGATGAGCAGTTCTTC. This sequence encodes CASSQAWGVVDEQFF.